Below, 20 T cell receptor beta chains from the same sample are listed, as sequenced in a study of cytomegalovirus exposure and HLA in healthy donors. Primers included in the PCR were 60 Vbeta and 13 Jbeta primers. Repertoires were generated with immunoSEQ multiplex PCR, while TCRdb's copy carries only in-frame clones and drops some. This sample has approximately 150,000 clones, with roughly 80% found just once. Sequenced sample: PBMCs. Source of these receptors: a human donor in good health.

The V gene is TRBV18, the J gene TRBJ2-3; possibly TRBD1 for D (5 bases). Germline assignment: CDR1 KGHSH and CDR2 LQKENI. Trimming stripped 4 bases from V and 2 bases from J, with 19 bases between. The CDR3 is 17 amino acids. In DNA, the CDR3 is TGTGCCAGCTCACGACAACCACCTGCAGGGAACACAGATACGCAGTATTTT. This translates into CASSRQPPAGNTDTQYF.

This chain joins TRBV15 and TRBJ1-2; D perhaps matches TRBD1 (6 bases). CDR1 and CDR2 from the germline V gene are LNHNV and YYDKDF (reference sequence). V was pared by 4 bases and J by 4 bases, with 25 bases between. There are 18 residues in the CDR3. DNA of the CDR3: TGTGCCACCAGCAAGTATTCGGGACAACTAGTGAGGGGCTATGGCTACACCTTC. Its protein product is CATSKYSGQLVRGYGYTF.

This chain links TRBV6-1 with TRBJ2-1; 8 nucleotides match TRBD2. The ends lost 7 bases at V and 0 bases at J; junction bases unmatched: 5. Germline-derived CDR1 and CDR2 are MNHNS and SASEGT. The CDR3 extends over 15 amino acids. This chain's CDR3 is CASMAGGSSYNEQFF. Written as DNA, the CDR3 is TGTGCCAGCATGGCGGGGGGAAGCTCCTACAATGAGCAGTTCTTC.

This clone showed up just once. This chain joins TRBV9 and TRBJ2-1; D is perhaps TRBD2 (6 bases). V lost 3 bases and J 9 bases, leaving 34 bases between the germline ends. Germline V lookup: CDR1 SGDLS, CDR2 YYNGEE. This CDR3 comprises 20 residues. CDR3 in DNA: TGTGCCAGCAGCGCCCCGAAGGAGTCTAGAGTAACTGCGGGAACAATTGAGCAGTTCTTC. Its protein product is CASSAPKESRVTAGTIEQFF.

The gene calls are TRBV7-9 and TRBJ2-5; 8 bases map to TRBD2. Germline V gene data show CDR1 as SEHNR and CDR2 as FQNEAQ (reference sequence). This CDR3 is built from 18 residues. J was trimmed by 5 bases and V by 4 bases; bases with no gene match: 18. The CDR3, as DNA: TGTGCCAGCAGCTCCATGCCCCTTATCGGGAGGGCCGAGGAGACCCAGTACTTC. This sequence encodes CASSSMPLIGRAEETQYF.

This clone has just one count. This sequence joins TRBV5-4 and TRBJ1-2; 9 bases are shared with TRBD1. Germline assignment: CDR1 SGHNT and CDR2 YYREEE (reference sequence). J gave up 7 bases and V 2 bases, and 3 bases lay outside the gene matches. The CDR3 runs 13 residues. This CDR3 is CASSLQGQGGYTF. The DNA for the CDR3 is TGTGCCAGCAGCTTACAGGGACAGGGTGGCTACACCTTC.

The chain carries TRBV6-5 and TRBJ2-7; tentatively, D is TRBD1 (6 bases). V gave up 6 bases and J gave up 3 bases, with 18 bases separating them. Germline values: CDR1 MNHEY, CDR2 SVGAGI. This CDR3 is built from 15 residues. The CDR3 loop is CASSPPRGTYYEQYF. The DNA of the CDR3 is TGTGCCAGCAGCCCCCCGAGGGGGACATACTACGAGCAGTACTTC.

The chain recombines TRBV30 with TRBJ2-1; the D gene is possibly TRBD2 (6 bases). The CDR3 sequence is 13 residues long. Germline values: CDR1 GTSNPN, CDR2 SVGIG (reference sequence). V was clipped by 5 bases and J by 9 bases, with 17 bases between them. CDR3 in amino acids: CAWGSGLPREQFF. The CDR3 DNA is TGTGCCTGGGGTAGCGGCCTCCCCCGTGAGCAGTTCTTC.

This clone came up once. This sequence joins TRBV5-4 and TRBJ2-7; 8 bases align to TRBD1. There are 15 residues in the CDR3. Germline CDR1 reads SGHNT; CDR2 reads YYREEE (reference sequence). Unmatched junction bases numbered 9, after V lost 4 bases and J lost 3 bases. CDR3: CASSPGTGGVYEQYF. The CDR3 coding sequence is TGTGCCAGCAGCCCCGGGACAGGAGGGGTCTACGAGCAGTACTTC.

The chain couples TRBV6-6 to TRBJ2-5; the match to TRBD2 covers 9 bases. There are 12 residues in the CDR3. Germline CDR1 is MNHNY and CDR2 is SVGAGI (reference sequence). V was pared by 6 bases and J by 5 bases, with 1 base of the junction left unmatched. Here the CDR3 reads CASRAGGETQYF. For the CDR3, the DNA is TGTGCCAGCAGGGCGGGAGGGGAGACCCAGTACTTC.

This clone appeared a single time. This sequence joins TRBV27 and TRBJ2-3; the match to TRBD2 covers 12 bases. The germline gives CDR1 MNHEY, CDR2 SMNVEV (reference sequence). The CDR3 is made up of 16 amino acids. The junction had 9 bases not matched to a gene; V was cut back by 4 bases and J by 7 bases. This CDR3 is CASSSPTSGSWYTQYF. In DNA form, the CDR3 reads TGTGCCAGCAGTTCCCCGACTAGCGGGAGCTGGTATACGCAGTATTTT.

This chain uses TRBV19 with TRBJ2-3; the match to TRBD1 covers 8 bases. The CDR3 length is 15 residues. V lost 8 bases to trimming and J lost 4 bases; unmatched junction nucleotides: 11. Per germline, CDR1 LNHDA and CDR2 SQIVND (reference sequence). DNA of the CDR3: TGTGCCAGTCGCGGACAGGGCCGGGGGCCAGATACGCAGTATTTT. Translating it yields CASRGQGRGPDTQYF.

J is TRBJ1-2 and V is TRBV19; 7 nucleotides line up with TRBD1. Germline CDR1 LNHDA, CDR2 SQIVND (reference sequence). V lost 4 bases and J lost 8; bases outside the gene matches: 16. CDR3 length equals 16 residues. The CDR3 DNA is TGTGCCAGTAGTACCCCAGTAGGGACAGCGCTCGGGGGCTACACCTTC. It encodes CASSTPVGTALGGYTF.

This clone has a single count. The chain carries TRBV7-2 and TRBJ2-3; D may be TRBD2 (5 bases). Germline values: CDR1 SGHTA, CDR2 FQGNSA. The CDR3 has 14 residues. Trimming cost V 6 bases and J 10 bases, with 20 bases left between them. CDR3 region: CASSLTSGYGPQYF. The CDR3 coding sequence is TGTGCCAGCAGTCTTACGAGCGGATACGGCCCGCAGTATTTT.

The chain carries TRBV19 and TRBJ1-5, with TRBD1 as a possible D gene (5 bases). Germline CDR1 and CDR2: LNHDA and SQIVND (reference sequence). The CDR3 is made up of 15 amino acids. V lost 6 bases, J lost 6 bases, and 18 bases lay in between. CDR3 region: CASRNDWGGSQPQHF. CDR3 DNA sequence: TGTGCCAGTAGGAATGATTGGGGGGGAAGTCAGCCCCAGCATTTT.

Here the CDR3 DNA reads TGTGCCAGCAGCTTGCGACTAGCGGGGCGGAATGAGCAGTTCTTC. It translates to CASSLRLAGRNEQFF. The V gene is TRBV5-4, the J gene TRBJ2-1; 11 nucleotides agree with TRBD2. CDR3 size: 15 residues. Germline trimming cut 1 base from V and 7 bases from J; bases unmatched to any gene: 4. The germline CDR1 and CDR2 sequences are SGHNT and YYREEE (reference sequence).

J is TRBJ2-7 and V is TRBV11-2; TRBD2 might be the D (5 bases). V was pared by 1 base and J by 4 bases, with 11 bases between. The CDR3 is 14 residues long. Germline CDR1 and CDR2: SGHAT and FQNNGV. The CDR3 DNA reads as TGTGCCAGCAGCTTAGGTTTTGGAGGTTACGAGCAGTACTTC. Protein product: CASSLGFGGYEQYF.

The J gene is TRBJ2-7, the V gene TRBV7-2; 7 nucleotides match TRBD1. The CDR3 contains 14 residues. The ends lost 1 base at V and 2 bases at J; junction bases unmatched: 2. Germline V lookup: CDR1 SGHTA, CDR2 FQGNSA. The DNA of the CDR3 is TGTGCCAGCAGCTTAGGGACAGGTCCCTACGAGCAGTACTTC. This encodes CASSLGTGPYEQYF.

The J gene is TRBJ2-1, the V gene TRBV5-5, with 10 bases fitting TRBD1. This CDR3 region has 15 residues. Germline-derived CDR1 and CDR2 are SGHKS and YYEKEE (reference sequence). Trimming at V came to 5 bases and at J to 7 bases, leaving 9 bases not matched to a gene. CDR3 region: CASSYGQGVPNEQFF. The CDR3 nucleotides read TGTGCCAGCAGTTACGGACAGGGGGTACCGAATGAGCAGTTCTTC.

The chain recombines TRBV11-2 with TRBJ1-2; 8 bases are shared with TRBD1. The CDR3 is 18 amino acids. V lost 4 bases and J lost 1; bases outside the gene matches: 14. Germline loops: CDR1 SGHAT, CDR2 FQNNGV. CDR3 sequence reads: CASSSLKHRDRNNYGYTF. DNA of the CDR3: TGTGCCAGCAGCTCATTGAAACATAGGGACAGGAATAACTATGGCTACACCTTC. The complete variable domain, with remaining parts taken from reference TRBV11-2 and TRBJ1-2, reads EAGVAQSPRYKIIEKRQSVAFWCNPISGHATLYWYQQILGQGPKLLIQFQNNGVVDDSQLPKDRFSAERLKGVDSTLKIQPAKLEDSAVYLCASSSLKHRDRNNYGYTFGSGTRLTVV.